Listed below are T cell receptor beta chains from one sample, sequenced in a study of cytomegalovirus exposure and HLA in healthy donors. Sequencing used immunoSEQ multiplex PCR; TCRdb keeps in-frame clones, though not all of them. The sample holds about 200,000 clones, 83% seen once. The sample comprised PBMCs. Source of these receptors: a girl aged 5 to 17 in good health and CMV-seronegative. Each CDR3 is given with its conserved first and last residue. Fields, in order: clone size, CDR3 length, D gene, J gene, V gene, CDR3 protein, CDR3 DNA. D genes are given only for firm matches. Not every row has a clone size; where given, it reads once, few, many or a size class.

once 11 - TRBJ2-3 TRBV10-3 CATSSTDTQYF TGTGCCACCAGTTCGACAGATACGCAGTATTTT
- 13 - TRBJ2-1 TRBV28 CASRRLIYNEQFF TGTGCCAGCAGAAGACTGATATACAATGAGCAGTTCTTC
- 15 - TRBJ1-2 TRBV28 CASSFPPQGKYGYTF TGTGCCAGCAGTTTTCCTCCTCAGGGAAAATATGGCTACACCTTC
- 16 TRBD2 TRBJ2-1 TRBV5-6 CASSLFSGSSYNEQFF TGTGCCAGCAGCTTATTCAGCGGGAGCTCCTACAATGAGCAGTTCTTC
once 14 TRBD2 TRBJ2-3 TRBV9 CASSVGGFTDTQYF TGTGCCAGCAGCGTGGGGGGGTTCACAGATACGCAGTATTTT
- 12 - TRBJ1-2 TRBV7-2 CASSPGIYGYTF TGTGCCAGCAGCCCAGGGATTTATGGCTACACCTTC
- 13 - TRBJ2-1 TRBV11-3 CASSLTYRNEQFF TGTGCCAGCAGCTTAACTTACAGGAATGAGCAGTTCTTC
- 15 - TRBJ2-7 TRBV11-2 CASSSYSGSSYEQYF TGTGCCAGCAGCTCTTATAGCGGCAGCTCCTACGAGCAGTACTTC
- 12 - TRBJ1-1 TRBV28 CASSVIYTEAFF TGTGCCAGCAGTGTTATTTACACTGAAGCTTTCTTT
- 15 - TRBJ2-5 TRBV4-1 CASSPEIGQQETQYF TGCGCCAGCAGCCCGGAAATTGGGCAGCAAGAGACCCAGTACTTC
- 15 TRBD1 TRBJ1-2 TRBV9 CASSAQDRGGDGYTF TGTGCCAGCAGCGCACAGGACAGGGGAGGGGATGGCTACACCTTC
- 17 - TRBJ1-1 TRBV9 CASSVAPEGGMNTEAFF TGTGCCAGCAGCGTAGCCCCCGAGGGCGGGATGAACACTGAAGCTTTCTTT
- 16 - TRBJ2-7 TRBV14 CASSQVDSHRPGEQYF TGTGCCAGCAGCCAAGTTGACTCCCACCGCCCCGGCGAGCAGTACTTC
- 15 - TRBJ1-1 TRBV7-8 CASSFTRAGSTEAFF TGTGCCAGCAGCTTCACACGGGCTGGGAGTACTGAAGCTTTCTTT
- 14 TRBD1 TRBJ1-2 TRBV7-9 CASRWAGGNYGYTF TGTGCCAGCAGATGGGCAGGGGGCAACTATGGCTACACCTTC
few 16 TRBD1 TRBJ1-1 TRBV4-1 CASSPPWGTGNTEAFF TGCGCCAGCAGCCCCCCTTGGGGGACAGGTAACACTGAAGCTTTCTTT
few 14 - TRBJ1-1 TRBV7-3 CASSPPATGSEAFF TGTGCCAGCAGCCCGCCCGCGACAGGTAGTGAAGCTTTCTTT
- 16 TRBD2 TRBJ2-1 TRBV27 CASSFPGRASYNEQFF TGTGCCAGCAGTTTCCCCGGGAGGGCCTCCTACAATGAGCAGTTCTTC
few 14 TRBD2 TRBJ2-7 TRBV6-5 CASSWGLESLEQYF TGTGCCAGCAGCTGGGGACTAGAGTCACTCGAGCAGTACTTC
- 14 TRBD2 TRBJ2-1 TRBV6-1 CASSRGGASNEQFF TGTGCCAGCAGCCGGGGGGGCGCGAGTAATGAGCAGTTCTTC
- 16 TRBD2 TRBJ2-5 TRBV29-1 CSVLRTSGRHQETQYF TGCAGCGTTCTCCGGACTAGCGGGAGACACCAAGAGACCCAGTACTTC
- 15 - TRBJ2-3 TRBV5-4 CASSLDGRNTDTQYF TGTGCCAGCAGCTTGGACGGGAGAAACACAGATACGCAGTATTTT
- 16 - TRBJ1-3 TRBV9 CASSARGGAYGNTIYF TGTGCCAGCAGCGCCCGAGGGGGGGCTTATGGAAACACCATATATTTT
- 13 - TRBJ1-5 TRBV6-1 CASSPNANQPQHF TGTGCCAGCTCCCCCAACGCGAATCAGCCCCAGCATTTT
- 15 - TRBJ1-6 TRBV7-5 CARKNRSSYNSPLHF TGTGCCAGAAAAAACAGGAGCTCCTATAATTCACCCCTCCACTTT
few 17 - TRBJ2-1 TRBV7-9 CASSLLLSSRGGNEQFF TGTGCCAGCAGCTTACTCCTGAGTTCACGAGGCGGCAATGAGCAGTTCTTC
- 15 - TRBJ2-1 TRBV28 CASSPGDSSYNEQFF TGTGCCAGCAGCCCCGGAGATAGCTCCTACAATGAGCAGTTCTTC
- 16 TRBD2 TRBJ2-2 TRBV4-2 CATMGVAGGNTGELFF TGTGCGACCATGGGGGTCGCGGGGGGGAACACCGGGGAGCTGTTTTTT
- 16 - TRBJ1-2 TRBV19 CASTMGRGLGFYGYTF TGTGCCTCTACGATGGGTAGGGGCTTAGGCTTCTATGGCTACACCTTC
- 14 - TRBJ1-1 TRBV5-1 CASSLELRGTEAFF TGCGCCAGCAGCTTGGAATTGAGAGGCACTGAAGCTTTCTTT
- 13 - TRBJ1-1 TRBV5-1 CASSPQSYTEAFF TGCGCCAGCAGCCCTCAGTCGTACACTGAAGCTTTCTTT
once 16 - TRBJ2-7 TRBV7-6 CASSLEGGRVTHEQYF TGTGCCAGCAGCTTAGAAGGGGGAAGGGTCACCCACGAGCAGTACTTC
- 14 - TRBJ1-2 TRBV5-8 CASSLGGLIDGYTF TGTGCCAGCAGCCTTGGCGGGTTGATAGATGGCTACACCTTC
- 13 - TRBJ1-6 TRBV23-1 CARGQKDNSPLHF TGCGCCAGAGGACAGAAAGATAATTCACCCCTCCACTTT
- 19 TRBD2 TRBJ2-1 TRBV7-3 CASSLIRTSGMGTYNEQFF TGTGCCAGCAGCTTAATAAGGACTAGCGGGATGGGGACCTACAATGAGCAGTTCTTC
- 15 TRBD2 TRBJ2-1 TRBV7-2 CASRLGTSGDNEQFF TGTGCCAGCAGATTAGGGACTAGCGGGGACAATGAGCAGTTCTTC
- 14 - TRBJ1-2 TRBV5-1 CASSLGGSGYGYTF TGCGCCAGCAGCTTGGGTGGTTCAGGCTATGGCTACACCTTC
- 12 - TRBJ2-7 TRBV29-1 CSVETDYYEQYF TGCAGCGTTGAAACGGACTATTACGAGCAGTACTTC
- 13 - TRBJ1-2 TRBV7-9 CASSKDSLYGYTF TGTGCCAGCAGCAAGGACAGCCTCTATGGCTACACCTTC
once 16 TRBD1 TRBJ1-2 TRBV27 CASSHRDRGLSYGYTF TGTGCCAGCAGTCACCGGGACAGGGGCCTATCCTATGGCTACACCTTC
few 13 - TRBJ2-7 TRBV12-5 CASGTLDSYEQYF TGTGCTAGTGGGACCCTAGACTCCTACGAGCAGTACTTC
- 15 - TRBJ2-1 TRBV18 CASSPQKEFRGEQFF TGTGCCAGCTCACCACAAAAGGAGTTTCGAGGCGAGCAGTTCTTC
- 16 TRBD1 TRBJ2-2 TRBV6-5 CASSSQPGGATGELFF TGTGCCAGCAGTTCACAGCCAGGGGGCGCCACCGGGGAGCTGTTTTTT
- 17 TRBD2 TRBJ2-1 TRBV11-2 CASSLDIGAGGRNEQFF TGTGCCAGCAGCTTAGATATTGGAGCGGGAGGGCGGAATGAGCAGTTCTTC
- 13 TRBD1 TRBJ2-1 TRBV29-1 CSVGQGAFDEQFF TGCAGCGTTGGACAGGGGGCGTTCGATGAGCAGTTCTTC
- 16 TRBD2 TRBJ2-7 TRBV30 CAWSYTEAGAPYEQYF TGTGCCTGGAGTTACACCGAAGCGGGGGCCCCTTACGAGCAGTACTTC
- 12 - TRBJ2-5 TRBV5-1 CASSLRQETQYF TGCGCCAGCAGCCTGAGACAAGAGACCCAGTACTTC
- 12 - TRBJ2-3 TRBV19 CASSSDPGTQYF TGTGCCAGTAGTAGCGACCCAGGTACGCAGTATTTT
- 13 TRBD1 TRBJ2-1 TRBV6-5 CASSYDRAREQFF TGTGCCAGCAGTTACGACAGGGCGCGTGAGCAGTTCTTC
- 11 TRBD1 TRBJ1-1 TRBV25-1 CASTTGIEAFF TGTGCCAGCACGACAGGGATTGAAGCTTTCTTT
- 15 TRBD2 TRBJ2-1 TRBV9 CASSVGLAGNQEQFF TGTGCCAGCAGCGTGGGACTAGCGGGGAATCAGGAGCAGTTCTTC
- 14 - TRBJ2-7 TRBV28 CASSFHRSFSEQYF TGTGCCAGCAGTTTCCACAGGTCTTTTTCCGAGCAGTACTTC
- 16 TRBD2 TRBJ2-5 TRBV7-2 CASSKGTSGGGETQYF TGTGCCAGCAGCAAGGGGACTAGCGGGGGTGGAGAGACCCAGTACTTC
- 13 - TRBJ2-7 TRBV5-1 CASSEQIFSEQYF TGCGCCAGCTCGGAACAGATATTTTCGGAGCAGTACTTC
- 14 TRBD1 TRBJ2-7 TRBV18 CASSLGQGFREQYF TGTGCCAGCTCATTGGGACAGGGATTTCGTGAGCAGTACTTC
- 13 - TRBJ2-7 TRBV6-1 CARAQGPSYEQYF TGTGCCAGAGCGCAGGGGCCTTCCTACGAGCAGTACTTC
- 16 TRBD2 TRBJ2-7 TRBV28 CASSPAPGLAEYEQYF TGTGCCAGCAGTCCAGCTCCGGGACTAGCGGAATACGAGCAGTACTTC
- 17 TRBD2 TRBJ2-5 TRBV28 CASSLAGGVAGQETQYF TGTGCCAGCAGTTTGGCCGGCGGGGTAGCGGGTCAAGAGACCCAGTACTTC
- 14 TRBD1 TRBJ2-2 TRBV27 CASSTGTGFGELFF TGTGCCAGCAGTACGGGGACAGGGTTCGGGGAGCTGTTTTTT